Included here is one TCR beta chain sequence, with context. Its antigen is currently unknown. The source of the sample is a study of T cells in narcolepsy. Study context: Healthy controls were enrolled alongside patients with narcolepsy type 1 or type 2. Study conclusions and caveats: Same-patient CSF and blood CD4+ T cell clonotypes included HCRT-specific and TRIB2-specific autoreactive ones. Autoreactive clonotypes reportedly recurred in blood of same and different patients, not controls. No autoreactive T cell clone sequences appeared in some memory CD4+ repertoires.

Profiled with immunoSEQ multiplex PCR; TCRdb holds only in-frame clones, not every one. Of approximately 32,000 clones listed, about 90% are singletons. Trimming removed 4 bases from V and 6 bases from J; junction bases left unmatched: 2. This CDR3 comprises 14 residues. CDR1 SEHNR and CDR2 FQNEAQ come from the germline V gene (reference sequence). This sequence originates from a human donor with narcolepsy. The genes are TRBV7-9 and TRBJ1-4, with 10 bases fitting TRBD1. The specimen was CD45RA- memory CD4+ T cells from PBMCs. The CDR3 nucleotides are TGTGCCAGCAGCTCCGGGACAGGGGATGAAAAACTGTTTTTT. This sequence encodes CASSSGTGDEKLFF. The whole variable domain, filled in from reference TRBV7-9 and TRBJ1-4, reads DTGVSQNPRHKITKRGQNVTFRCDPISEHNRLYWYRQTLGQGPEFLTYFQNEAQLEKSRLLSDRFSAERPKGSFSTLEIQRTEQGDSAMYLCASSSGTGDEKLFFGSGTQLSVL.